This T cell receptor (beta chain) was documented in a study of blood T cells in healthy people across ages. A sample-barcoded 5' primer and a J-beta primer mix were used in a second PCR of roughly 7 to 12 cycles. A single record per CDR3 protein comes from TCRdb applying MiXCR to the 5' RACE reads. The data contain roughly 900,000 distinct CDR3 sequences, approximately 49% of them singletons. This clonotype was observed many times. This CDR3 comprises 13 residues. With 6 bases removed from V and 3 bases from J, the gap between germline ends came to 10 bases. The germline V gene has CDR1 ENHRY and CDR2 SYGVKD.

This TCR derives from a man aged 30-40 years in good health. This chain joins TRBV10-3 and TRBJ2-3; unclear D gene. The sample was blood. The CDR3 DNA is TGTGCCATCAGCCCCGACTTGACAGATACGCAGTATTTT. Amino acids: CAISPDLTDTQYF.